Shown below are 23 T cell receptor beta chains from a single sample sequenced in a study of identical twins. TCRdb called the 5' RACE reads again in MiXCR, with one record for every CDR3 protein. The table shows hundreds of thousands of distinct CDR3 sequences, with about 7.1% occurring only once. Separately, the same data were catalogued under a study of yellow fever vaccine responses in identical twins.

Sequences were obtained from PBMCs. The receptors stem from a woman aged 18-29 years in good health.

In this sample, this clonotype turned up a few times. This chain connects TRBV5-1 to TRBJ2-1; D unclear. V was trimmed by 4 bases and J by 5 bases, leaving 16 bases between them. The germline V gene has CDR1 SGHRS and CDR2 YFSETQ. There are 15 residues in the CDR3. Here the CDR3 reads CASSRSAGTHNEQFF. CDR3 DNA: TGCGCCAGCAGCCGAAGCGCAGGCACACACAATGAGCAGTTCTTC.

This clonotype was detected only a few times. This rearrangement joins TRBV11-2 to TRBJ2-1; TRBD2 aligns across 10 bases. CDR1 and CDR2 (germline): SGHAT, FQNNGV. V was pared by 5 bases and J by 9 bases, with 7 bases of the junction left unmatched. CDR3 length: 14 amino acids. The CDR3 loop is CASSPRTSGSEQFF. DNA for the CDR3: TGTGCCAGCAGCCCTCGGACTAGCGGCTCTGAGCAGTTCTTC.

This clonotype was recorded at least ten times. The V call is TRBV20-1, the J call TRBJ1-1; 8 bases are shared with TRBD1. There are 14 residues in the CDR3. The germline gives CDR1 DFQATT, CDR2 SNEGSKA (reference sequence). Trimming took 2 bases from V and 1 from J; bases not matched to a gene: 3. The CDR3 DNA is TGCAGTGCTAGACCCACAGGGGGGAACACTGAAGCTTTCTTT. It translates to CSARPTGGNTEAFF.

This rearrangement joins TRBV5-6 to TRBJ2-7; D is unclear. The CDR3 has 12 residues. Trimming took 8 bases from V and 7 from J, leaving 16 bases between them. From germline, CDR1 is SGHDT and CDR2 YYEEEE. The CDR3 protein is CARSAGPDEQYF. CDR3 nucleotide sequence: TGTGCCAGGAGCGCCGGGCCAGATGAGCAGTACTTC.

This clonotype was seen at least ten times. CDR3 protein: CASSQDQRRWQTFYNEQFF. CDR3 nucleotides: TGCGCCAGCAGCCAAGATCAACGGAGGTGGCAGACATTCTACAATGAGCAGTTCTTC. The chain recombines TRBV4-1 with TRBJ2-1; D may be TRBD2 (5 bases). V gave up 0 bases and J gave up 3 bases, with 21 bases separating them. The germline V gene has CDR1 MGHRA and CDR2 YSYEKL. The CDR3 covers 19 residues.

For this clonotype: One end of the junction is discordant with germline, which a read error may explain. The CDR3 sequence is CASSLGLAHQETPYF. DNA of the CDR3: TGTGCCAGCAGCTTAGGTCTAGCCCACCAAGAGACCCCGTACTTC. The gene calls are TRBV7-2 and TRBJ2-5; possibly TRBD2 for D (5 bases). CDR3 length: 15 residues. The germline V gene has CDR1 SGHTA and CDR2 FQGNSA.

This clonotype was observed a few times. An end of the junction differs from the germline gene, which may be a read error. The CDR3 loop is CASTGRRSYSPLHF. Written as DNA, the CDR3 is TGTGCCAGCACCGGGCGACGGTCCTATTCGCCCCTCCACTTT. The J gene is TRBJ1-6, the V gene TRBV28; D is ambiguous. The germline CDR1 and CDR2 sequences are MDHEN and SYDVKM. The CDR3 consists of 14 residues.

V and J are TRBV5-4 and TRBJ1-4; D is possibly TRBD1 (5 bases). Trimming left V 4 bases short and J 7 bases short, with 14 bases between. Germline V lookup: CDR1 SGHNT, CDR2 YYREEE (reference sequence). This CDR3 is built from 14 residues. CDR3: CASSLGGGTEKLFF. The DNA of the CDR3 is TGTGCCAGCAGCCTGGGCGGGGGGACTGAAAAACTGTTTTTT.

This clonotype has a handful of counts. Written as DNA, the CDR3 is TGTGCCAGCAGTTTGGGCTTAACGCGGATCAATGAGCAGTTCTTC. Translated, it gives CASSLGLTRINEQFF. The chain carries TRBV27 and TRBJ2-1; D is uncertain. This CDR3 comprises 15 residues. V was trimmed by 3 bases and J by 6 bases, leaving 15 bases between them. Germline-derived CDR1 and CDR2 are MNHEY and SMNVEV (reference sequence).

The chain joins TRBV15 to TRBJ2-7, with 8 bases identical to TRBD1. V lost 2 bases to trimming and J lost 1 base; unmatched junction nucleotides: 4. Germline V CDR1 and CDR2: LNHNV, YYDKDF (reference sequence). The CDR3 runs 15 residues. The CDR3 bases are TGTGCCACCAGCAGACAGGGGGCACAATCCTACGAGCAGTACTTC. Protein: CATSRQGAQSYEQYF.

The genes are TRBV9 and TRBJ2-1, with D uncertain. Germline-derived CDR1 and CDR2 are SGDLS and YYNGEE. The CDR3 covers 17 residues. Trimming removed 3 bases at V and 2 bases at J, with 18 bases between. Written as DNA, the CDR3 is TGTGCCAGCAGCGGGTATACCGGGTTAACCCCCTACAATGAGCAGTTCTTC. It encodes CASSGYTGLTPYNEQFF.

V is TRBV7-8 and J is TRBJ2-2; the D gene is possibly TRBD1 (6 bases). This CDR3 is 19 amino acids long. Trimming cost V 5 bases and J 0 bases, with 22 bases left between them. Germline V CDR1 and CDR2: SGHVS, FQNEAQ. CDR3: CASSQQYLGQTTNTGELFF. For the CDR3, the DNA is TGTGCCAGCAGCCAACAGTATCTCGGACAGACTACGAACACCGGGGAGCTGTTTTTT.

This clonotype was found many times. The V gene is TRBV10-3, the J gene TRBJ2-3, with 7 bases matching TRBD1. The ends lost 2 bases at V and 5 bases at J; junction bases unmatched: 13. This CDR3 has 17 residues. Germline V gives CDR1 ENHRY, CDR2 SYGVKD. CDR3 in amino acids: CAISEESVAGGIDTQYF. The CDR3 nucleotides are TGTGCCATCAGTGAGGAAAGCGTGGCAGGGGGAATAGATACGCAGTATTTT.

This clonotype was picked up many times. The V gene is TRBV4-2, the J gene TRBJ2-3, with 16 bases that match TRBD2. Germline trimming cut 3 bases from V and 3 bases from J; bases unmatched to any gene: 6. CDR1 LGHNA and CDR2 YNFKEQ come from the germline V gene. This CDR3 has 18 residues. The CDR3: CASSQTGTSGRGTDTQYF. The CDR3, as DNA: TGTGCCAGCAGCCAGACCGGGACTAGCGGGAGGGGGACAGATACGCAGTATTTT.

This clonotype was seen ten or more times. CDR3 bases: TGCGCCACCGGAGGTCAGTTTACTGAAGCTTTCTTT. Its translation is CATGGQFTEAFF. The chain uses TRBV10-2 and TRBJ1-1, with unresolved D. The germline V and J ends were trimmed by 10 bases and 5 bases, with 14 bases remaining between them. The CDR3 is 12 amino acids. Germline CDR1 reads WSHSY; CDR2 reads SAAADI.

This clonotype occurred a few times. The chain has TRBV5-1 and TRBJ2-1; D remains unclear. From germline, CDR1 is SGHRS and CDR2 YFSETQ. Trimming took 1 base from V and 5 from J, leaving 16 bases between them. CDR3 size: 16 residues. The CDR3, as DNA: TGCGCCAGCAGCTTGCGTATAGGGTATATGGACAATGAGCAGTTCTTC. Translating it yields CASSLRIGYMDNEQFF.

At least ten counts were recorded for this clonotype. The chain couples TRBV5-1 to TRBJ2-3; 7 bases are shared with TRBD1. Germline loops: CDR1 SGHRS, CDR2 YFSETQ. The V and J ends lost 0 bases and 3 bases, in that order; junction bases with no gene match: 10. This CDR3 is 17 amino acids long. CDR3 coding DNA: TGCGCCAGCAGCTTGGTGGTTACAGGGGATGGTACAGATACGCAGTATTTT. It codes for CASSLVVTGDGTDTQYF.

Only one count was recorded for this clonotype. This rearrangement joins TRBV6-4 to TRBJ1-1; no reliable D call. V gave up 0 bases and J gave up 1 base, with 6 bases separating them. CDR3 size: 14 residues. In germline, CDR1 is MRHNA, CDR2 SNTAGT. Here the CDR3 DNA reads TGTGCCAGCAGTGACTCGCGGAAGAACACTGAAGCTTTCTTT. Protein product: CASSDSRKNTEAFF.

This clonotype turned up a few times. CDR3 nucleotides: TGTGCCAGCTCCTTAGCCGGAGTGCAAACATTTCCGTATTTT. Protein: CASSLAGVQTFPYF. V gene TRBV7-9 combines with J gene TRBJ2-3; D call uncertain. The CDR3 contains 14 residues. Germline V CDR1 and CDR2: SEHNR, FQNEAQ (reference sequence). V gave up 8 bases and J gave up 14 bases, with 26 bases separating them.

This clonotype came up a few times. V gene TRBV5-1 combines with J gene TRBJ2-5; D possibly corresponds to TRBD1 (7 bases). The germline CDR1 and CDR2 sequences are SGHRS and YFSETQ. Trimming shortened V by 6 bases and J by 4 bases, and 25 bases separated the two germline ends. The CDR3 has 17 amino acids. The CDR3 nucleotides read TGCGCCAGCACCCCCAGGGGGGATTTATCTTTTGTAGAGACCCAGTACTTC. Protein product: CASTPRGDLSFVETQYF.

The V and J genes are TRBV11-2 and TRBJ2-5; 13 bases are shared with TRBD2. J was trimmed by 5 bases and V by 3 bases; bases with no gene match: 6. The CDR3 has 16 amino acids. In germline, CDR1 is SGHAT, CDR2 FQNNGV. CDR3 nucleotide sequence: TGTGCCAGCAGCTTCACTAGCGGGGGGGCCTTGGAGACCCAGTACTTC. Encoded protein: CASSFTSGGALETQYF. Full variable domain (rest looked up from reference TRBV11-2 and TRBJ2-5): EAGVAQSPRYKIIEKRQSVAFWCNPISGHATLYWYQQILGQGPKLLIQFQNNGVVDDSQLPKDRFSAERLKGVDSTLKIQPAKLEDSAVYLCASSFTSGGALETQYFGPGTRLLVL.

The chain has TRBV11-2 and TRBJ2-5; 9 bases map to TRBD2. Germline CDR1 SGHAT, CDR2 FQNNGV. With V trimmed by 3 bases and J by 3 bases, 14 bases remained unmatched. CDR3 size: 18 residues. CDR3 sequence: CASSFLPPVLAGEETQYF. CDR3 nucleotide sequence: TGTGCCAGCAGCTTCTTGCCCCCGGTGTTAGCGGGAGAAGAGACCCAGTACTTC.

The table lists this clonotype with a few counts. In DNA, the CDR3 is TGTGCCAGCAGCCGCAGGACAGGGGGATGGGAAAACATTCAGTACTTC. It encodes CASSRRTGGWENIQYF. The chain has TRBV28 and TRBJ2-4; 10 bases match TRBD1. The CDR3 length is 16 residues. V lost 6 bases to trimming and J lost 5 bases; unmatched junction nucleotides: 10. CDR1 and CDR2 (germline): MDHEN, SYDVKM.